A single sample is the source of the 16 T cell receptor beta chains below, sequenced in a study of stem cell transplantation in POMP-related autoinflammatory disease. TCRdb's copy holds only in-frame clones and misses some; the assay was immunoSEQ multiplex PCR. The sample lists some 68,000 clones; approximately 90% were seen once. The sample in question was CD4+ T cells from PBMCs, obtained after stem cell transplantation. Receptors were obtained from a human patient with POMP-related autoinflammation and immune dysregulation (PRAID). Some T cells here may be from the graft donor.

The CDR3 is CASRQGLQETQYF. The CDR3, as DNA: TGTGCCAGCAGGCAGGGTCTGCAAGAGACCCAGTACTTC. This chain connects TRBV6-5 to TRBJ2-5, with a possible D match to TRBD1 (5 bases). CDR1 and CDR2 (germline): MNHEY, SVGAGI. There are 13 residues in the CDR3. Between the trimmed V and J ends, which lost 6 bases and 2 bases, there was a span of 10 bases.

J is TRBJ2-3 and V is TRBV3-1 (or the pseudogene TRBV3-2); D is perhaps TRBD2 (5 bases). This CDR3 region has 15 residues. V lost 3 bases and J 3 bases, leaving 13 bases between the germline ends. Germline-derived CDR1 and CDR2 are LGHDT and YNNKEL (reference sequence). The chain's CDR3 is CASSQGVLETDTQYF. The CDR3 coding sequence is TGTGCCAGCAGCCAGGGAGTATTGGAGACAGATACGCAGTATTTT.

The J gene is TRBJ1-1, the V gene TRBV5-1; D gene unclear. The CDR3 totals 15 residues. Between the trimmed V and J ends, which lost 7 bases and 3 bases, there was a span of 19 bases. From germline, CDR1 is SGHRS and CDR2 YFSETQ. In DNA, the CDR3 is TGCGCCAGCTCACGGACCCCAGCCCCGGACACTGAAGCTTTCTTT. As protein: CASSRTPAPDTEAFF.

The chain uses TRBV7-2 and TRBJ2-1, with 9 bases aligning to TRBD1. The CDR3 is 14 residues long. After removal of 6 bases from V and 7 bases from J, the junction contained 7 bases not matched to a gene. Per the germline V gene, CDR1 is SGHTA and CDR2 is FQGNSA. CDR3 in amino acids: CASRTTGGRNEQFF. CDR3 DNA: TGTGCCAGCAGAACGACAGGGGGGAGGAATGAGCAGTTCTTC.

The CDR3 protein is CASSGGDSTDTQYF. The CDR3 bases are TGTGCCAGCAGTGGGGGTGACTCCACAGATACGCAGTATTTT. The chain recombines TRBV2 with TRBJ2-3; D call uncertain. CDR3 length equals 14 residues. CDR1 and CDR2 (germline): SNHLY, FYNNEI. V was shortened by 4 bases and J by 2 bases, with 10 bases between the two germline ends.

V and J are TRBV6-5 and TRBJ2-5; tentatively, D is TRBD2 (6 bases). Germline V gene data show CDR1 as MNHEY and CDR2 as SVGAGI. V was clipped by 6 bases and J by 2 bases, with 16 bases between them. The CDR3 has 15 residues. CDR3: CASRPGIRGQETQYF. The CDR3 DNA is TGTGCCAGCAGACCCGGGATTCGGGGGCAAGAGACCCAGTACTTC.

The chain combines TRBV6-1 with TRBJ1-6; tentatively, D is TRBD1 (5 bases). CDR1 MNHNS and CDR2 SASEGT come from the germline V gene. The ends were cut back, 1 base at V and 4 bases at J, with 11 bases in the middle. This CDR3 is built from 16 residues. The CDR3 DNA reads TGTGCCAGCAGTGAAGTCCCGGGACTATATAATTCACCCCTCCACTTT. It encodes CASSEVPGLYNSPLHF.

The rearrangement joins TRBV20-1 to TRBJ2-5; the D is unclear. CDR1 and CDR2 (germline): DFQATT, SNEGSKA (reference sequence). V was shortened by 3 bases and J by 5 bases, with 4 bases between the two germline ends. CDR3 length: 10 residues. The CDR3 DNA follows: TGCAGTGCTAGGAAGGAGACCCAGTACTTC. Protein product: CSARKETQYF.

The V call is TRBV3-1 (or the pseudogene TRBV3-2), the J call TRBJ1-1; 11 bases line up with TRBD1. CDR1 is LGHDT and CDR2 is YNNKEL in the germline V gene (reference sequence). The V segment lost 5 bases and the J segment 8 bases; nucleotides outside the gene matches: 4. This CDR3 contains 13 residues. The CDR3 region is CASSRTGGWEAFF. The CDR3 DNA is TGTGCCAGCAGCAGGACAGGGGGCTGGGAAGCTTTCTTT.

The CDR3 DNA reads as TGTGCCAGCAGTGGCAGACAGCTAAGCTATAATTCACCCCTCCACTTT. It translates to CASSGRQLSYNSPLHF. The chain couples TRBV25-1 to TRBJ1-6, with D perhaps matching TRBD1 (5 bases). V was trimmed by 4 bases and J by 3 bases, leaving 13 bases between them. There are 16 residues in the CDR3. The germline gives CDR1 MGHDK, CDR2 SYGVNS.

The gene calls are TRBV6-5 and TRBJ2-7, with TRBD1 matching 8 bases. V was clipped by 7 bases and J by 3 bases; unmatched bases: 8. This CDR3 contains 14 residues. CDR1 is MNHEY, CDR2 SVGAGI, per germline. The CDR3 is CASKITGGIYEQYF. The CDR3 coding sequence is TGTGCCAGCAAGATCACAGGGGGAATCTACGAGCAGTACTTC.

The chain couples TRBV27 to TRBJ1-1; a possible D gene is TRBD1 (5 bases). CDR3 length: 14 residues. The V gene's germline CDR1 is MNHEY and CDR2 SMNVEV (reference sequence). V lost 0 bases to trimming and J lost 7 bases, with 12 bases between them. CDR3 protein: CASSLSSGRGEAFF. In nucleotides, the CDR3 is TGTGCCAGCAGTTTATCTTCGGGGCGCGGTGAAGCTTTCTTT.

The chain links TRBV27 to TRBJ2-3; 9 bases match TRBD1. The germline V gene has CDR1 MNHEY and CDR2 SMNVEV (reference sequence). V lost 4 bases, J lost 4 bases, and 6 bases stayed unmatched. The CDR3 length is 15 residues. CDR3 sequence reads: CASSSPGQGSDTQYF. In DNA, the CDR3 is TGTGCCAGCAGTTCCCCGGGACAGGGATCAGATACGCAGTATTTT.

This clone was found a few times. CDR3 in DNA: TGTGCCAGCAGCTTAGTAACGGGACCTCAAGAGACCCAGTACTTC. Its translation is CASSLVTGPQETQYF. This chain links TRBV7-2 with TRBJ2-5, with D perhaps matching TRBD1 or TRBD2 (5 bases each). From germline, CDR1 is SGHTA and CDR2 FQGNSA. Trimming took off 1 base at V and 2 bases at J, with 11 bases between the two ends. The CDR3 covers 15 residues.

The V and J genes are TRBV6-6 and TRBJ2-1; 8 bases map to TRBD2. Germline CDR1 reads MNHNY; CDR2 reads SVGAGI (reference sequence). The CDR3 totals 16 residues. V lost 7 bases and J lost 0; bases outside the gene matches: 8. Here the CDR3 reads CASTDTSGVSYNEQFF. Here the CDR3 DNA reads TGTGCCAGCACCGATACTAGCGGAGTCTCCTACAATGAGCAGTTCTTC.

The CDR3 reads CASSLARAEANYGYTF. CDR3 in DNA: TGCGCCAGCAGCTTGGCCCGGGCCGAAGCTAACTATGGCTACACCTTC. The chain carries TRBV5-1 and TRBJ1-2; D uncertain. V was clipped by 0 bases and J by 0 bases, with 12 bases between them. The CDR3 sequence is 16 residues long. The germline gives CDR1 SGHRS, CDR2 YFSETQ.